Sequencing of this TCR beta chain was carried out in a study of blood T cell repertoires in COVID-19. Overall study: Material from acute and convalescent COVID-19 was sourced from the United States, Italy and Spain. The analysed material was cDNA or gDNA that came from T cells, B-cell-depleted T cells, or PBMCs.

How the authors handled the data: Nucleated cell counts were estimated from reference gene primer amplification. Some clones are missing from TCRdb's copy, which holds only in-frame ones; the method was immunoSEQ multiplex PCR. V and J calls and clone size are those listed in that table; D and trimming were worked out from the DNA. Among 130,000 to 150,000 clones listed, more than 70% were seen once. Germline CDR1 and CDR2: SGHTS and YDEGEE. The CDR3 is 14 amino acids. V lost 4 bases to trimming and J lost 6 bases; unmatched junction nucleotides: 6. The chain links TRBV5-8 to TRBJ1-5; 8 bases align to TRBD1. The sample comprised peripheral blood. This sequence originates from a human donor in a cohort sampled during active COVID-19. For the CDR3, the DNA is TGTGCCAGCAGCCCAGGACAGGGAGGTCAGCCCCAGCATTTT. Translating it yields CASSPGQGGQPQHF.